These T cell receptor beta chains were read from a single sample in a study of blood T cells in healthy people across ages. TCRdb analysed the 5' RACE reads with MiXCR anew, one entry per CDR3 protein. The profile shows 920,000 or so distinct CDR3 sequences, 40% to 45% of them singletons. The material sequenced was blood. The receptors here all came from a woman aged 60-70 years in good health. The CDR3 runs from the conserved cysteine through the conserved F or W. A D gene is named only where the DNA matches it firmly. Not every row has a clone size; where given, it reads once, few, many or a size class.

CDR3 DNA | CDR3 protein | J gene | D gene | V gene | clone size
TGTGCCAGCAGCTTAGGGCCGGGACAGGGCTTTGAAAAACTGTTTTTT | CASSLGPGQGFEKLFF | TRBJ1-4 | TRBD1 | TRBV7-6 | NA
TGTGCCAGCAGCATACTTTCCGGGACGGACTACAATGAGCAGTTCTTC | CASSILSGTDYNEQFF | TRBJ2-1 | NA | TRBV7-2 | NA
TGTGCCAGCAGTAACACGCTAGCGGGAGAGCTGGCGCAGTACTTC | CASSNTLAGELAQYF | TRBJ2-7 | TRBD2 | TRBV12-3/TRBV12-4 | few
TGCGCCAGCGGGACGGCGGGGGATAACAATGAGCAGTTCTTC | CASGTAGDNNEQFF | TRBJ2-1 | TRBD2 | TRBV10-1 | NA
TGCAGCGCGAGGGACAGGGGCAGAGTGGAGACCCAGTACTTC | CSARDRGRVETQYF | TRBJ2-5 | TRBD1 | TRBV29-1 | many
TGCGCCAGCAGCCGGAAAATGGCCGGTGAAGGGACGGGCGAGCAGTACTTC | CASSRKMAGEGTGEQYF | TRBJ2-7 | NA | TRBV4-1 | few
TGTGCCAGCAGCCCGAAGGCCCCGGGGGAGACCCAGTACTTC | CASSPKAPGETQYF | TRBJ2-5 | NA | TRBV7-2 | few
TGTGCCAGCAGCTTCTCCGGGACAGAGATCAATCAGCCCCAGCATTTT | CASSFSGTEINQPQHF | TRBJ1-5 | TRBD1 | TRBV5-6 | NA
TGTGCCAGCAGCCGACCGGGACAGGGTCTTGATGAGCAGTACTTC | CASSRPGQGLDEQYF | TRBJ2-7 | TRBD1 | TRBV7-6 | few
TGTGCCAGCAGCCCGGGCCAGGGTGATATAACCTACGAGCAGTACTTC | CASSPGQGDITYEQYF | TRBJ2-7 | NA | TRBV7-9 | NA
TGTGCCAGCAGCGTAGGTTCTGGCGATGAGCAGTTCTTC | CASSVGSGDEQFF | TRBJ2-1 | NA | TRBV9 | NA
TGTGCCACCAGCAGAGGCTGGAGCCTAGTAGAACGGCCAGATACGCAGTATTTT | CATSRGWSLVERPDTQYF | TRBJ2-3 | NA | TRBV15 | NA
TGTGCCAGCACCGTTACAGAAAATGAGCAGTTCTTC | CASTVTENEQFF | TRBJ2-1 | NA | TRBV12-3/TRBV12-4 | NA
TGTGCCAGCAGTTTAACCAAACGACAGGGAGTTGAAAAACTGTTTTTT | CASSLTKRQGVEKLFF | TRBJ1-4 | TRBD1 | TRBV28 | NA
TGTGCCAGCAGTTTTTCCACGACGCGTCAGCAGTACTTC | CASSFSTTRQQYF | TRBJ2-7 | NA | TRBV12-3/TRBV12-4 | few
TGTGCCAGCAGACCAACTAGCGGATCCACAGATACGCAGTATTTT | CASRPTSGSTDTQYF | TRBJ2-3 | TRBD2 | TRBV6-5 | NA
TGTGCCAGCAGCTTAGAATGGTCGCTAGCGATTGGAGGGCAGTACTTC | CASSLEWSLAIGGQYF | TRBJ2-7 | NA | TRBV11-2 | few
TGTGCCAGCAGTTTCCTAACCGGGACAGGGGTAACCTATGGCTACACCTTC | CASSFLTGTGVTYGYTF | TRBJ1-2 | TRBD1 | TRBV27 | NA
TGTGCCAGCAGTAACAACGGGATCCGGAAGGGTTCACCCCTCCACTTT | CASSNNGIRKGSPLHF | TRBJ1-6 | NA | TRBV6-2/TRBV6-3 | few
TGCGCCAGCAGGTCCGGGGTCAACGAGCAGTACTTC | CASRSGVNEQYF | TRBJ2-7 | NA | TRBV5-1 | NA
TGCGCCAGCAGCCAAGGGACTAGCGGGAGGGCGGTTGAGCAGTTCTTC | CASSQGTSGRAVEQFF | TRBJ2-1 | TRBD2 | TRBV4-1 | few
TGTGCCAGCAGTTTGAAGGGGACAGGGGGCTATGGCTACACCTTC | CASSLKGTGGYGYTF | TRBJ1-2 | TRBD1 | TRBV12-3/TRBV12-4 | NA
TGTGCCAGCAGCTTATATACTCGGACTAGCGGGAGGGGTGGGGCCAACGTCCTGACTTTC | CASSLYTRTSGRGGANVLTF | TRBJ2-6 | TRBD2 | TRBV13 | NA
TGTGCCAGCAGCTCAACTCGCCGGGCAGCCCAAAATGAAAAACTGTTTTTT | CASSSTRRAAQNEKLFF | TRBJ1-4 | NA | TRBV7-9 | many
TGTGCCTGCGGACTAGCGGAAACGGATACGCAGTATTTT | CACGLAETDTQYF | TRBJ2-3 | TRBD2 | TRBV6-2/TRBV6-3 | NA
TGCAGCGTTGTGGGACTAGCGGGTCCCTACGAGCAGTACTTC | CSVVGLAGPYEQYF | TRBJ2-7 | TRBD2 | TRBV29-1 | few
TGTGCCAGCAGCTTGGCCGCCAGGGCTGGGGCCAACGTCCTGACTTTC | CASSLAARAGANVLTF | TRBJ2-6 | NA | TRBV5-4 | NA
TGTGCCAGCAGTTTAACGGGACAAACGGAGACCCAGTACTTC | CASSLTGQTETQYF | TRBJ2-5 | NA | TRBV6-5 | NA
TGTGCCAGCATGGGAGCTAACTATGGCTACACCTTC | CASMGANYGYTF | TRBJ1-2 | NA | TRBV7-8 | NA
TGTGCCAGCACCGGACAGGGTTTGAATCAGCCCCAGCATTTT | CASTGQGLNQPQHF | TRBJ1-5 | TRBD1 | TRBV12-3/TRBV12-4 | NA
TGCGCCAGCAGCTTGGAGAGGGAGCAGTACTTC | CASSLEREQYF | TRBJ2-5 | NA | TRBV5-1 | few
TGTGCCAGCAGTTTCGGGCAGGGGGCGTTTAATGAGCAGTTCTTC | CASSFGQGAFNEQFF | TRBJ2-1 | TRBD1 | TRBV12-3/TRBV12-4 | once
TGTGCCACCCAAGAGCCCTTGGGGCTAGAGTACTTC | CATQEPLGLEYF | TRBJ2-5 | NA | TRBV15 | many
TGTGCCAGCAAACTACGAGCGGGGAGGGCCGGGTTGGCCAAAAACATTCAGTACTTC | CASKLRAGRAGLAKNIQYF | TRBJ2-4 | TRBD2 | TRBV6-1 | few
TGTGCCAGCTCACCCCTCGACAGGGGGCTGGGTCAGCCCCAGCATTTT | CASSPLDRGLGQPQHF | TRBJ1-5 | TRBD1 | TRBV18 | NA
TGTGCCAGCAGTTTAACACCGACTAGCGGGAGGGCTACAGATACGCAGTATTTT | CASSLTPTSGRATDTQYF | TRBJ2-3 | TRBD2 | TRBV27 | once
TGTGCCAGCAGCTTAATTGGCGGGAGGCCAAATGAGCAGTTCTTC | CASSLIGGRPNEQFF | TRBJ2-1 | TRBD2 | TRBV7-3 | NA
TGTGCCAGCAGCTTAGCGCAGTACTATGGCTACACCTTC | CASSLAQYYGYTF | TRBJ1-2 | NA | TRBV7-8 | NA
TGTGCCAGCAGCTTAGCGCACTATCGCAAGAATGAGCAGTTCTTC | CASSLAHYRKNEQFF | TRBJ2-1 | NA | TRBV7-2 | NA
TGCAGAATACCCATTCCCGGGACTAGCGGCCAAGAGACCCAGTACTTC | CRIPIPGTSGQETQYF | TRBJ2-5 | TRBD2 | TRBV20-1 | NA